The clone carrying this TCR beta chain was picked up many times. As yet, its antigen is unknown. The data originate from a study of regulatory T cells in long-lasting Graves disease. General study results and limits: TRBV28, TRBJ1-2 and TRBJ2-5 were favored in persistent disease.

The V gene's germline CDR1 is SNHLY and CDR2 FYNNEI. V gave up 2 bases and J gave up 9 bases, with 17 bases separating them. There are 14 residues in the CDR3. Arm-PCR of CDR3 regions and iRepertoire HTBI primers were the basis on which TCR beta libraries were built. Per the study methods: Looking across samples, the authors found some 67 TRBV and 14 TRBJ segments. TCRdb passed the multiplex PCR reads through MiXCR, listing each CDR3 protein once. The V and J calls and clone size are TCRdb's, not the authors'. The data hold some 330,000 distinct CDR3 sequences, with roughly 24% observed a single time. Time point defined: persistent/refractory GD, antithyroid drugs over 5 years with positive TRAb. The TCR library was made from RNA extracted from PBMCs.

The rearrangement joins TRBV2 to TRBJ2-7; D is undetermined. This receptor was taken from a middle-aged woman with Graves disease. Source: peripheral blood mononuclear cells (PBMCs), taken when the disease was refractory, from a patient treated with antithyroid drugs. CDR3: CASSEIYPGSGQYF. Written as DNA, the CDR3 is TGTGCCAGCAGTGAAATCTACCCCGGGTCGGGGCAGTACTTC.